This T cell receptor beta chain was identified during a study of T cells in localized non-small cell lung cancer. Findings and caveats of the study: Higher T cell density in the blood was associated with longer overall survival, whereas higher adjacent-lung clonality associated with shorter survival. Of the top 100 tumor clones, median approximately 50 were in adjacent lung, 25 to 30 among its top 100. Uninvolved adjacent lung had more T cell clonality than any other tissue, topping tumor.

The CDR3 contains 12 residues. Between the trimmed V and J ends, which lost 1 base and 13 bases, there was a span of 8 bases. Looked up from germline, CDR1 is SEHNR and CDR2 is FQNEAQ (reference sequence). For this clone: Its antigen is not identified.

Clones were read by immunoSEQ multiplex PCR, and TCRdb kept only the in-frame ones, dropping some. The profile shows tens of thousands of clones, 70% to 90% of them singletons. The sequence derives from a woman between 40 and 69 years old with stage I squamous cell lung carcinoma. The chain carries TRBV7-9 and TRBJ1-6, with TRBD1 as a possible D gene (6 bases). The input for sequencing was peripheral blood, taken before any cancer treatment. CDR3 bases: TGTGCCAGCAGCTTAGAAGGGGGTCCCCTCCACTTT. This codes for CASSLEGGPLHF.